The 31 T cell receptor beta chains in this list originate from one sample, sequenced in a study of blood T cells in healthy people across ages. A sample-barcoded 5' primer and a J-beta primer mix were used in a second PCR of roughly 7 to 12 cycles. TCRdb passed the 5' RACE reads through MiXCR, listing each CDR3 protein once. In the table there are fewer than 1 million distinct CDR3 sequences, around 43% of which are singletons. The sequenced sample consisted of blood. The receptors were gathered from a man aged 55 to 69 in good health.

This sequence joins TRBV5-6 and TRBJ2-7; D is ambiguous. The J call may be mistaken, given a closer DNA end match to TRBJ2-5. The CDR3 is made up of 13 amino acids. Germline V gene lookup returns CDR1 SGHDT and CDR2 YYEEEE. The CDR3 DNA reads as TGTGCCAGCAGCTCTACGAATGAAGCGACCCAGTACTTC. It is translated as CASSSTNEATQYF.

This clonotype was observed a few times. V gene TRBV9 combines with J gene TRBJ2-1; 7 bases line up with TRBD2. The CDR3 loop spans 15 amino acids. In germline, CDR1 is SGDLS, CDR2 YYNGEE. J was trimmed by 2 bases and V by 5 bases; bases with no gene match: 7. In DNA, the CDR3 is TGTGCCAGCAGTGCAGGGAGGGCTGCCTACAATGAGCAGTTCTTC. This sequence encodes CASSAGRAAYNEQFF.

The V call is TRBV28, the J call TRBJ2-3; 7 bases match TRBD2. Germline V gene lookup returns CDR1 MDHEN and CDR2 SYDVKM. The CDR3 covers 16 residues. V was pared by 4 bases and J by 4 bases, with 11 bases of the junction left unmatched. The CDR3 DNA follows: TGTGCCAGCAGTTCGGCAGCGGGGTTATACGCAGATACGCAGTATTTT. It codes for CASSSAAGLYADTQYF.

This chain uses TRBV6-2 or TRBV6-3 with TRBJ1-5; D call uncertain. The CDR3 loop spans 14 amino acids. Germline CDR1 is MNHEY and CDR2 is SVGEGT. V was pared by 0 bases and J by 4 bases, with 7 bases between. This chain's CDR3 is CASSYSQFNQPQHF. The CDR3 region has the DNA TGTGCCAGCAGTTACTCACAGTTTAATCAGCCCCAGCATTTT.

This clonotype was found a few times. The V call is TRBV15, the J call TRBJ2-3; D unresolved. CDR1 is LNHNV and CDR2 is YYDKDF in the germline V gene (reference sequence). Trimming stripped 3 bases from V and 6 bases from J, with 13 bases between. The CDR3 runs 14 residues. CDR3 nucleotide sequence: TGTGCCACCAGCAGGCTCCCCGAGGACGATACGCAGTATTTT. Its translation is CATSRLPEDDTQYF.

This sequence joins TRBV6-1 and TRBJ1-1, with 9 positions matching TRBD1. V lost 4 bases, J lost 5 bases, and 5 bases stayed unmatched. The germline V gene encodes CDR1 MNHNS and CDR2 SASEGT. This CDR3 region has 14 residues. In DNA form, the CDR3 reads TGTGCCAGCAGTGGAGACAGGGGGGGGACTGAAGCTTTCTTT. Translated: CASSGDRGGTEAFF.

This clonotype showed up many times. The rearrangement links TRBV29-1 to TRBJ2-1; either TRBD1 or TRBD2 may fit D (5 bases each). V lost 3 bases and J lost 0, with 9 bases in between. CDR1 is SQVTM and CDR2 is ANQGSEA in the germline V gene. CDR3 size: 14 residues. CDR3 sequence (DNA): TGCAGCGTTGACGAGGGGAGCTCCTACAATGAGCAGTTCTTC. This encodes CSVDEGSSYNEQFF.

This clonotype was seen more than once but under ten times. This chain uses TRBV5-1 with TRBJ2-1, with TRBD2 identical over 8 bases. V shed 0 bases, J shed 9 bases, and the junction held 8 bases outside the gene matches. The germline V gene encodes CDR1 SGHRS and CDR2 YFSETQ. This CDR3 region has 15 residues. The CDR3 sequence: CASSLGFGGDGEQFF. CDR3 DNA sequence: TGCGCCAGCAGCTTGGGTTTCGGGGGGGATGGTGAGCAGTTCTTC.

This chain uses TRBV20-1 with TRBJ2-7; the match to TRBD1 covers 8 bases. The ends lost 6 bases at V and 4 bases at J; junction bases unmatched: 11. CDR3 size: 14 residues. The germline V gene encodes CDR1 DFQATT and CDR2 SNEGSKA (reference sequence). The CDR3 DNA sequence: TGCAGTGCCTCCCGTGGACAGGGAGTTTACGAGCAGTACTTC. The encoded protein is CSASRGQGVYEQYF.

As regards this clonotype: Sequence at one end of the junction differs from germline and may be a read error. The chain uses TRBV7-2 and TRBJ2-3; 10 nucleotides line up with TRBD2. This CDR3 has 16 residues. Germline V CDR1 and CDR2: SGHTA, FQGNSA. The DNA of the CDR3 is TGTGCCAGCAGCGTCGGGACTAGCGAGCGCACAGATACGCGGTATTTT. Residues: CASSVGTSERTDTRYF.

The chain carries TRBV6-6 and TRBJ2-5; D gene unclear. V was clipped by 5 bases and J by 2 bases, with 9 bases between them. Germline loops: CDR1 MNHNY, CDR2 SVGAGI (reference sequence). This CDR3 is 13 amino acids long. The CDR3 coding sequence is TGTGCCAGCAGTCACACCTGGCAAGAGACCCAGTACTTC. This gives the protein CASSHTWQETQYF.

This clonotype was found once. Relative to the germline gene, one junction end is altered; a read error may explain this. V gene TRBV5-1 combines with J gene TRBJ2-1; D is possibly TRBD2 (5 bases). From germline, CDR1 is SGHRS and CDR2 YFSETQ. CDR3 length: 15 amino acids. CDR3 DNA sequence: TGCGCCAGCCGGCTTTCTAGCCGGTCCTACAATGAGCGGTTCTTC. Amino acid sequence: CASRLSSRSYNERFF.

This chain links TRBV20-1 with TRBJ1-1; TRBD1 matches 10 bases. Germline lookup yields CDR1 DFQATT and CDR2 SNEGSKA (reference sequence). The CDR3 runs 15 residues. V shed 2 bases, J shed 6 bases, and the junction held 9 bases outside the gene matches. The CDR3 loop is CSARSETGGFAEAFF. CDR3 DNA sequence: TGCAGTGCTAGATCCGAGACAGGGGGCTTTGCTGAAGCTTTCTTT.

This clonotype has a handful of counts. CDR3 coding DNA: TGCAGCGTTTCCGACAGGGGGGGGACTGAAGCTTTCTTT. Protein product: CSVSDRGGTEAFF. The chain carries TRBV29-1 and TRBJ1-1; 9 positions match TRBD1. V gave up 5 bases and J gave up 5 bases; unmatched junction bases: 6. Per the germline V gene, CDR1 is SQVTM and CDR2 is ANQGSEA. The CDR3 is 13 amino acids.

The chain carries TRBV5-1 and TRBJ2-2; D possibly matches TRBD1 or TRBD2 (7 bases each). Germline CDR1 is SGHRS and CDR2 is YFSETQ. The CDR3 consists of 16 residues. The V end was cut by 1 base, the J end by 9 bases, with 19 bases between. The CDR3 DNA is TGCGCCAGCAGCTTGAGCGGGACAGAAGGGCACCGGGAGCTGTTTTTT. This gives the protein CASSLSGTEGHRELFF.

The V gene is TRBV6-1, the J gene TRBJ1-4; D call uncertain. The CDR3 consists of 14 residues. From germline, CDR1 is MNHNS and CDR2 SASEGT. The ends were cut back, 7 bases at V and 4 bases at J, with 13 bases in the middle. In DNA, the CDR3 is TGTGCCAGCAATACTGCTGGTAGTAATGAAAAACTGTTTTTT. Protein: CASNTAGSNEKLFF.

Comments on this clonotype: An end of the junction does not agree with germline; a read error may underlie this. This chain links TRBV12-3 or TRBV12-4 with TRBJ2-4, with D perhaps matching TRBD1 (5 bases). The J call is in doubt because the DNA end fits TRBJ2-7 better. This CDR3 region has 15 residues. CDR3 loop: CTSSAWTQDLGEQYF. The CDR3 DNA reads TGTACCAGCAGTGCTTGGACACAGGACCTGGGCGAGCAGTACTTC.

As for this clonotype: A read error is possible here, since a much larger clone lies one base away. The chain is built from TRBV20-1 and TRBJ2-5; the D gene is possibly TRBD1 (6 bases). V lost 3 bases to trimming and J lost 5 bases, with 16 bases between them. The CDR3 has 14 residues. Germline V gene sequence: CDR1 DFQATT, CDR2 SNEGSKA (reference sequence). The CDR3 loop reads CSARPVTGWETQYF. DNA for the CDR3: TGCAGTGCTAGGCCTGTTACAGGGTGGGAGACCCAGTACTTC.

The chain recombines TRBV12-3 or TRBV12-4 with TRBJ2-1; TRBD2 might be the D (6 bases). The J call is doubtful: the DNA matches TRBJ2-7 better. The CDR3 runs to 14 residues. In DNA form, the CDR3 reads TGTGCCAGCAGTACTATCGGGAGCTACAATGAGCAGTACTTC. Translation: CASSTIGSYNEQYF.

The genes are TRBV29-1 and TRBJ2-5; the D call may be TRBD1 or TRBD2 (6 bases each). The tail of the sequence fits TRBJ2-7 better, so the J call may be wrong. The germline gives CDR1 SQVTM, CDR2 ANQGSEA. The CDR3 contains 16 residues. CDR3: CSVEGPRGGPSNEQYF. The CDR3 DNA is TGCAGCGTTGAAGGTCCCAGAGGGGGGCCATCCAACGAGCAGTACTTC.

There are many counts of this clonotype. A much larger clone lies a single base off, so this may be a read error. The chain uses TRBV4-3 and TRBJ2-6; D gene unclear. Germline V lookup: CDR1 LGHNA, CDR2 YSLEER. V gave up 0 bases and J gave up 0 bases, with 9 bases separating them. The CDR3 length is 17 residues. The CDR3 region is CASSQDLAASGANVLTF. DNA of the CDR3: TGCGCCAGCAGCCAAGATCTTGCGGCCTCTGGGGCCAACGTCCTGACTTTC.

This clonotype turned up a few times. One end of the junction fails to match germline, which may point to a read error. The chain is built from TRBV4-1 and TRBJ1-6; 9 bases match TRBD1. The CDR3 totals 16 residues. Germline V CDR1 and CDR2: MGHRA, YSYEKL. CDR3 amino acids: CASSQRPDRGNSPPHF. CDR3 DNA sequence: TGCGCCAGCAGCCAACGCCCCGACAGGGGGAATTCACCCCCCCACTTT.

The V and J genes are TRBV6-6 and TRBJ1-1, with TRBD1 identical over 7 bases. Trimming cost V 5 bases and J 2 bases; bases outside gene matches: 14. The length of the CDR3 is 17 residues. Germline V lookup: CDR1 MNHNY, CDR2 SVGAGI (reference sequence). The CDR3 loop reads CASSPRQGFLENTEAFF. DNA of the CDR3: TGTGCCAGCAGTCCCAGACAGGGATTTTTGGAAAACACTGAAGCTTTCTTT.

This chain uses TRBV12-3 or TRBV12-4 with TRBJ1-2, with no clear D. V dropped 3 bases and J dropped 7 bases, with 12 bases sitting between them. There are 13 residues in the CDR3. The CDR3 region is CASSFLWAGGYTF. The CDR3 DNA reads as TGTGCCAGCAGTTTTTTGTGGGCGGGTGGCTACACCTTC.

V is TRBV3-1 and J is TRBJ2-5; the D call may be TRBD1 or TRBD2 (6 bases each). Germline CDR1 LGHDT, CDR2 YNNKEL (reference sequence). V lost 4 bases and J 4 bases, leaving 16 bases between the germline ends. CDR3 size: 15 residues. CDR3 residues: CASSPGGGRGETQYF. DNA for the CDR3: TGTGCCAGCAGCCCCGGGGGCGGGCGTGGAGAGACCCAGTACTTC.

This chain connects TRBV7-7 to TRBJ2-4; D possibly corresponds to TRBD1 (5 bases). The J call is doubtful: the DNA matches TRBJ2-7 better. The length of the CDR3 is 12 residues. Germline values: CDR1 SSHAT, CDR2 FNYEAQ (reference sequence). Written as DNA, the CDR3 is TGTGCTGGCAGCTTAACCAGGGACGAGCAGTACTTC. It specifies CAGSLTRDEQYF.

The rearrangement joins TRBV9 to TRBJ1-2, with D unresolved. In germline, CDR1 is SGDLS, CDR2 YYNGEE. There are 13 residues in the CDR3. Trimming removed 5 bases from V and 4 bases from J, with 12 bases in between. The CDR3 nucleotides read TGTGCCAGCAGGGCACCGGGTCTCTATGGCTACACCTTC. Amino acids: CASRAPGLYGYTF.

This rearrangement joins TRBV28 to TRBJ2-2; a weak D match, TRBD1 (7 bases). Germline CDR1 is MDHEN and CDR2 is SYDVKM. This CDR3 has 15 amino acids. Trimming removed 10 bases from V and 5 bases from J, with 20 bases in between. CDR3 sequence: CATVTGTYGTGELFF. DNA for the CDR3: TGTGCCACCGTGACAGGGACTTATGGTACCGGGGAGCTGTTTTTT.

This chain's CDR3 is CASSAGGASYNEQFF. The CDR3 bases are TGCGCCAGCTCCGCAGGAGGGGCCTCCTACAATGAGCAGTTCTTC. This chain joins TRBV5-1 and TRBJ2-1, with D possibly TRBD2 on 6 matching bases. The germline gives CDR1 SGHRS, CDR2 YFSETQ. Trimming shortened V by 7 bases and J by 0 bases, and 14 bases separated the two germline ends. The CDR3 has 15 residues.

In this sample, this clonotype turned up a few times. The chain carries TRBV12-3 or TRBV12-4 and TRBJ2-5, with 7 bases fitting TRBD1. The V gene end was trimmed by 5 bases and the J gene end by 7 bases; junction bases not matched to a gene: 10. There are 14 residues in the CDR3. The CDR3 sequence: CASSLGQDIGTQYF. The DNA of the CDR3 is TGTGCCAGCAGTCTTGGACAGGATATTGGGACCCAGTACTTC.

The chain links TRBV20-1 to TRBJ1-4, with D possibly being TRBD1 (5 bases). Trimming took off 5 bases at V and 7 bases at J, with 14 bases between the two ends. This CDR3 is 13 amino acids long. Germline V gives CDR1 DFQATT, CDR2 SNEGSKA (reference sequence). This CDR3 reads CSASAPRGEKLFF. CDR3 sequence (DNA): TGCAGTGCTTCGGCCCCGAGGGGTGAAAAACTGTTTTTT.